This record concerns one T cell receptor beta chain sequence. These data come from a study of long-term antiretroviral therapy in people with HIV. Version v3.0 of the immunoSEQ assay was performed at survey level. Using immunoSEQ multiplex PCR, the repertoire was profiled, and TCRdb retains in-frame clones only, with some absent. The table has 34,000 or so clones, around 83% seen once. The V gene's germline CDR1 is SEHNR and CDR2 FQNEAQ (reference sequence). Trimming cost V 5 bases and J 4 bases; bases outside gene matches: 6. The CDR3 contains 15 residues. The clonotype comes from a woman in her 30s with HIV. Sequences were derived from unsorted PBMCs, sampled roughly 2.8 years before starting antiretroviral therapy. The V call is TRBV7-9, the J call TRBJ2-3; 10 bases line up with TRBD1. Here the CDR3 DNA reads TGTGCCAGCAGCACGCCGGGACAGGGGCCAGATACGCAGTATTTT. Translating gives CASSTPGQGPDTQYF.